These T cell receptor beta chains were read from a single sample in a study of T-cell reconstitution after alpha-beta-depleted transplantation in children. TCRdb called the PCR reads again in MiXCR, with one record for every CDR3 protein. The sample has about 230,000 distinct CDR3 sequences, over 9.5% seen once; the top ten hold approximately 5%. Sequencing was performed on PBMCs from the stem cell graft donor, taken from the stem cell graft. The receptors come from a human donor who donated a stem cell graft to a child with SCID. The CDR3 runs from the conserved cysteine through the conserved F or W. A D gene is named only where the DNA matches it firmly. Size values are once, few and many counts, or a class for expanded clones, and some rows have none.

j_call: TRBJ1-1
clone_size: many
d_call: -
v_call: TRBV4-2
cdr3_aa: CASSQDGPLEAFF
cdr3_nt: TGTGCCAGCAGCCAAGATGGCCCTTTGGAAGCTTTCTTT

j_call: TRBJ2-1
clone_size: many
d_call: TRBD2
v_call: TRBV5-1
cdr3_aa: CASSLAPSGDGNEQFF
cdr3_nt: TGCGCCAGCAGCTTGGCCCCTAGCGGGGATGGGAATGAGCAGTTCTTC

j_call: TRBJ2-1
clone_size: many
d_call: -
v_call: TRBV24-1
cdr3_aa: CATSDNSGYEQFF
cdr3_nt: TGTGCCACCAGTGATAATTCAGGGTACGAGCAGTTCTTC

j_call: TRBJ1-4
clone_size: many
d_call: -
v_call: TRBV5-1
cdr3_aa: CASSFSLGLEKLFF
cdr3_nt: TGCGCCAGCAGCTTCAGTCTGGGGTTAGAAAAACTGTTTTTT

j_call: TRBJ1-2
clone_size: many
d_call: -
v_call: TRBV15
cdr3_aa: CATSRDSNYGYTF
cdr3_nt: TGTGCCACCAGCAGGGACAGTAACTATGGCTACACCTTC

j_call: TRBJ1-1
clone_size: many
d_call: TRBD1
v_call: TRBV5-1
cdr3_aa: CASSSWDSPNTEAFF
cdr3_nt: TGCGCCAGCAGCTCCTGGGACAGCCCGAACACTGAAGCTTTCTTT

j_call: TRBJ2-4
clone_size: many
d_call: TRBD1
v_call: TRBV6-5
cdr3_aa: CASRTGTAKNIQYF
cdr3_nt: TGTGCCAGCAGGACAGGGACAGCCAAAAACATTCAGTACTTC

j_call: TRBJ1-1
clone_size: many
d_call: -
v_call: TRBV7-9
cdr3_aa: CASSLISRGTEAFF
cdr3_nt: TGTGCCAGCAGCTTGATTTCTAGGGGCACTGAAGCTTTCTTT

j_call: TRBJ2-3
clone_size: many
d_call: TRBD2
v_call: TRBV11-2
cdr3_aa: CASSHLTRGVVDTQYF
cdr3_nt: TGTGCCAGCAGCCACCTAACGCGGGGGGTGGTAGATACGCAGTATTTT

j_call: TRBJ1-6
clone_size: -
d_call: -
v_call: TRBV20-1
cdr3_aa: CSARETGRNSPLHF
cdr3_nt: TGCAGTGCTAGGGAGACAGGAAGGAATTCACCCCTCCACTTT

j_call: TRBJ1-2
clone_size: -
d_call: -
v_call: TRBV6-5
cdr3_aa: CASSYLGTGHGYTF
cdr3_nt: TGTGCCAGCAGTTACCTTGGGACGGGTCATGGCTACACCTTC

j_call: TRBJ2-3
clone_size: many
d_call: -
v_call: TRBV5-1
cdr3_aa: CASSLNTDTQYF
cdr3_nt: TGCGCCAGCAGCTTAAACACAGATACGCAGTATTTT

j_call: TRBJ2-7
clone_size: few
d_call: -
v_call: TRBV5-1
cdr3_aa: CASSWMSTGHPPEQYF
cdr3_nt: TGCGCCAGCAGCTGGATGTCTACGGGACATCCCCCTGAGCAGTACTTC

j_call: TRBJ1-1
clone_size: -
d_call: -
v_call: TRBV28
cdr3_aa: CASSRGLLDSEAFF
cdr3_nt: TGTGCCAGCAGCCGGGGGCTCCTGGACTCTGAAGCTTTCTTT

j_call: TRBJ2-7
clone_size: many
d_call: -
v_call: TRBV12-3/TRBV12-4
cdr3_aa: CASSFDIRSYEQYF
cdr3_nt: TGTGCCAGCAGTTTCGACATCCGCTCCTACGAGCAGTACTTC

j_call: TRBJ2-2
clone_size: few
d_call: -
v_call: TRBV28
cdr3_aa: CASNLLSTGELFF
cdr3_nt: TGTGCCAGCAACCTCCTTTCTACCGGGGAGCTGTTTTTT

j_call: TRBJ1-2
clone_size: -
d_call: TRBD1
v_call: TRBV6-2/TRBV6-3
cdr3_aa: CASSYDRDGYTF
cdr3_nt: TGTGCCAGCAGTTACGACAGGGACGGCTACACCTTC

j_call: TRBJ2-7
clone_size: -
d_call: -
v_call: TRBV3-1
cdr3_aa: CASTPTGALPYEQYF
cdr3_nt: TGTGCCAGCACCCCTACGGGGGCCCTACCCTACGAGCAGTACTTC

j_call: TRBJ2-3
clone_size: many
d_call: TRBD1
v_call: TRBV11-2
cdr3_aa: CASSLRQGATDTQYF
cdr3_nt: TGTGCCAGCAGCTTACGACAGGGGGCTACAGATACGCAGTATTTT

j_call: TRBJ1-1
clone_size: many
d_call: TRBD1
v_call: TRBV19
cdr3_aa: CASSNLGQGANTEAFF
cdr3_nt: TGTGCCAGTAGTAATCTGGGACAGGGGGCAAACACTGAAGCTTTCTTT

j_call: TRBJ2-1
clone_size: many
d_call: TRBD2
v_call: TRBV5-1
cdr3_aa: CASARSGGSYNEQFF
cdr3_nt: TGCGCCAGCGCAAGGAGCGGGGGCTCCTACAATGAGCAGTTCTTC

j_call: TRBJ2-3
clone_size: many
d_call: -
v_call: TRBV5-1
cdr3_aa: CASSSALSDTQYF
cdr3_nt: TGCGCCAGCAGCTCGGCATTGTCAGATACGCAGTATTTT

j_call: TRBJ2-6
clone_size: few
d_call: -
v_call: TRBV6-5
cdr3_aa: CASSYPTGANVLTF
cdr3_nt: TGTGCCAGCAGTTACCCTACTGGGGCCAACGTCCTGACTTTC

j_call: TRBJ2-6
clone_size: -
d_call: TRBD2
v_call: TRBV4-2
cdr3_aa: CASSQDSGGSSGANVLTF
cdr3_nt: TGTGCCAGCAGCCAAGATTCGGGCGGGAGCTCTGGGGCCAACGTCCTGACTTTC

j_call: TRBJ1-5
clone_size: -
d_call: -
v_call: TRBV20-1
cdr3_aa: CSARDQRGKRGPQHF
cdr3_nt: TGCAGTGCTAGAGATCAACGGGGTAAGAGGGGGCCCCAGCATTTT

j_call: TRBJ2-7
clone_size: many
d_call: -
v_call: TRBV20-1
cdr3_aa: CSARDPGGKRGDEQYF
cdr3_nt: TGCAGTGCTAGAGATCCCGGCGGTAAGCGAGGGGACGAGCAGTACTTC

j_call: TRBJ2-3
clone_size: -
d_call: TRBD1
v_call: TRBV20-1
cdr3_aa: CSATGQGLRTQYF
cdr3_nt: TGCAGTGCGACGGGACAGGGTCTCCGTACGCAGTATTTT

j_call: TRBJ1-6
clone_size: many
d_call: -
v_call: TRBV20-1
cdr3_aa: CSARDLVSAGNNSPLHF
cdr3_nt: TGCAGTGCTAGAGATCTTGTTTCGGCAGGGAATAATTCACCCCTCCACTTT

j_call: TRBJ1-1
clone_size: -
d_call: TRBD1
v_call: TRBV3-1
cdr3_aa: CASSPYPGQGNTEAFF
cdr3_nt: TGTGCCAGCAGCCCCTATCCGGGACAGGGGAACACTGAAGCTTTCTTT

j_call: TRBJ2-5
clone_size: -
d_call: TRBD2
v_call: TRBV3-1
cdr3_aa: CASSQYAGGGETQYF
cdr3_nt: TGTGCCAGCAGCCAATATGCGGGGGGCGGAGAGACCCAGTACTTC

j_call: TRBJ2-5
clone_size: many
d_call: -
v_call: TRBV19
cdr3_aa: CASSIGLQETQYF
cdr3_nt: TGTGCCAGTAGTATTGGGCTCCAAGAGACCCAGTACTTC

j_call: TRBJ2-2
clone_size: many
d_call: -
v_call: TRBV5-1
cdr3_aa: CASSLGDTGNTGELFF
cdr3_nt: TGCGCCAGCAGCTTGGGGGATACTGGCAACACCGGGGAGCTGTTTTTT

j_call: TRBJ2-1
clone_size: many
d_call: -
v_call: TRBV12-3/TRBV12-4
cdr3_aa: CASSMGRYNEQFF
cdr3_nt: TGTGCCAGCAGCATGGGACGTTACAATGAGCAGTTCTTC

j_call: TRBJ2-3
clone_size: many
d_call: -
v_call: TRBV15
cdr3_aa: CATSRSNAATDTQYF
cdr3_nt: TGTGCCACCAGCAGGTCAAACGCGGCGACAGATACGCAGTATTTT

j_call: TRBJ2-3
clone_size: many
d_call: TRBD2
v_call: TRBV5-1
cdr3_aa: CASSVSGGATDTQYF
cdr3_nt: TGCGCCAGCAGCGTAAGCGGGGGGGCCACAGATACGCAGTATTTT

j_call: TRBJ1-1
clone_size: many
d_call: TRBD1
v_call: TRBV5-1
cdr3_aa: CASSATGGDTEAFF
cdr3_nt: TGCGCCAGCAGCGCCACAGGGGGAGACACTGAAGCTTTCTTT

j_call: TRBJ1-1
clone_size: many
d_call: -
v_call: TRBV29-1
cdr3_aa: CSVAVARWAGRRDTEAFF
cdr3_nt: TGCAGCGTTGCCGTGGCACGGTGGGCCGGGAGGAGGGACACTGAAGCTTTCTTT

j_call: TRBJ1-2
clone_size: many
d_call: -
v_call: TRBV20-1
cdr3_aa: CSARDLGAAGANYGYTF
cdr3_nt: TGCAGTGCTAGAGATTTGGGTGCGGCCGGCGCTAACTATGGCTACACCTTC

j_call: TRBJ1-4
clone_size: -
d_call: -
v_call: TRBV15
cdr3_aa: CATSRDPGANEKLFF
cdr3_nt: TGTGCCACCAGCAGAGATCCAGGGGCTAATGAAAAACTGTTTTTT

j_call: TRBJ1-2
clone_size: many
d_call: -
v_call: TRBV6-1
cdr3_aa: CASSVQGRNYGYTF
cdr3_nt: TGTGCCAGCAGTGTTCAGGGGCGTAACTATGGCTACACCTTC

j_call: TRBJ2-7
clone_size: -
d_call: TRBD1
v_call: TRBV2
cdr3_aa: CASSDRTGDGEQYF
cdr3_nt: TGTGCCAGCAGTGACAGGACAGGGGACGGCGAGCAGTACTTC

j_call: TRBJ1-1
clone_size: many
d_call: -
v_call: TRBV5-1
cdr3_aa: CASSLEGGRSTEAFF
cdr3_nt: TGCGCCAGCAGCTTGGAAGGCGGCAGAAGCACTGAAGCTTTCTTT

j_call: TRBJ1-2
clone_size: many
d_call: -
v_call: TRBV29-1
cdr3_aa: CSVGVGGDDGYTF
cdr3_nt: TGCAGCGTTGGAGTGGGCGGTGACGATGGCTACACCTTC

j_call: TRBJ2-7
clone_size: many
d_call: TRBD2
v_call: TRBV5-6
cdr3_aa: CASRSRGLALSYEQYF
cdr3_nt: TGTGCCAGCAGAAGTAGGGGACTAGCTTTGTCCTACGAGCAGTACTTC

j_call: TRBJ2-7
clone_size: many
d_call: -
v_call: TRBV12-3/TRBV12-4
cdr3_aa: CASSARQDLEYF
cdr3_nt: TGTGCCAGCAGTGCCAGACAGGATCTAGAGTACTTC

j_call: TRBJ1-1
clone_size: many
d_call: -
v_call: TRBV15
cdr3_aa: CATSRASGTEAFF
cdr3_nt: TGTGCCACCAGCAGAGCTAGTGGGACTGAAGCTTTCTTT

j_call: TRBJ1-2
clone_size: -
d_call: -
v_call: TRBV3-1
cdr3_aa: CASSQDLGWSNGYTF
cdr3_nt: TGTGCCAGCAGCCAAGATCTAGGGTGGAGTAATGGCTACACCTTC

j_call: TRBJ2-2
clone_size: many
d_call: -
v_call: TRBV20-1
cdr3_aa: CSAKEYQHTGELFF
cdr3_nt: TGCAGTGCTAAGGAATACCAGCACACCGGGGAGCTGTTTTTT

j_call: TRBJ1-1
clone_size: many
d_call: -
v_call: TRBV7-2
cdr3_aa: CASSLGPVDYTEAFF
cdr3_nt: TGTGCCAGCAGCTTAGGCCCGGTAGATTACACTGAAGCTTTCTTT

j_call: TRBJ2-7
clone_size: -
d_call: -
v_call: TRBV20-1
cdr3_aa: CSASTGLRDSYEQYF
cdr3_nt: TGCAGTGCTAGTACAGGCCTACGAGACTCCTACGAGCAGTACTTC

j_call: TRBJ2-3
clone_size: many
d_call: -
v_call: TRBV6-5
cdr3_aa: CASSYRDVDTQYF
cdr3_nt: TGTGCCAGCAGTTACAGGGACGTGGATACGCAGTATTTT

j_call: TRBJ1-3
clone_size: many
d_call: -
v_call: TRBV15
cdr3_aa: CATSSEESAPSSGNTIYF
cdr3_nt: TGTGCCACCAGCAGCGAAGAATCGGCACCTTCCTCTGGAAACACCATATATTTT

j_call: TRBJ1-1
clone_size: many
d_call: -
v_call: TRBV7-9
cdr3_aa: CASSLEGGDEAFF
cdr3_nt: TGTGCCAGCAGCTTAGAAGGAGGTGATGAAGCTTTCTTT

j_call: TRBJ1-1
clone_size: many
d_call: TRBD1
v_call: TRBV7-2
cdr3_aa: CASSVTGTTEAFF
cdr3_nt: TGTGCCAGCAGCGTGACAGGGACCACTGAAGCTTTCTTT

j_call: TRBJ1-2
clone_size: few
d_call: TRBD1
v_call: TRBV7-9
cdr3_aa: CASSSLGTGNYGYTF
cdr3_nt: TGTGCCAGCAGCTCCCTCGGGACAGGGAACTATGGCTACACCTTC

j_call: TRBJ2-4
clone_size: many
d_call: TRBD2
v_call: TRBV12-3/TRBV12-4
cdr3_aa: CASSAGGGGVNIQYF
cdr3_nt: TGTGCCAGCAGTGCTGGGGGGGGAGGAGTGAACATTCAGTACTTC

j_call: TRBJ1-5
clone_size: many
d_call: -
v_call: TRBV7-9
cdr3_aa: CASSLGSGVPQHF
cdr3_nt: TGTGCCAGCAGCTTAGGGAGTGGCGTACCCCAGCATTTT

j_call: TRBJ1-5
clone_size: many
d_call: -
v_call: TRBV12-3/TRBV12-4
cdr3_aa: CASSLDGGQPQHF
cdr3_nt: TGTGCCAGCAGTTTAGATGGGGGTCAGCCCCAGCATTTT

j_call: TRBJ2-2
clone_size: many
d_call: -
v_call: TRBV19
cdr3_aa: CASTSPYGPSAPGELFF
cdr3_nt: TGTGCCAGTACCTCGCCCTACGGCCCCTCGGCACCCGGGGAGCTGTTTTTT

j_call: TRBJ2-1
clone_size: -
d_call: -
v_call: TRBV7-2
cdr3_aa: CASSLGGYNDQFF
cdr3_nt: TGTGCCAGCAGCTTGGGGGGTTACAATGATCAGTTCTTC